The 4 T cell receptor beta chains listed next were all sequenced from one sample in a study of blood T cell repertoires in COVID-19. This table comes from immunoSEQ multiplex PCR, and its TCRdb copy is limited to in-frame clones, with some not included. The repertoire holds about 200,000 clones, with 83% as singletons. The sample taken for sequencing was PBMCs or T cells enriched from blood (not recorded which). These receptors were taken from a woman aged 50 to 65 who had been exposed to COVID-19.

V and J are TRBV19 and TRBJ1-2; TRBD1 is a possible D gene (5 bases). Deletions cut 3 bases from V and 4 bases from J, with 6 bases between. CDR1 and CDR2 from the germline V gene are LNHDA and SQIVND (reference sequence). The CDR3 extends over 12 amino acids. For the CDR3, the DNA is TGTGCCAGTAGTATGCAGGGCTATGGCTACACCTTC. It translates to CASSMQGYGYTF.

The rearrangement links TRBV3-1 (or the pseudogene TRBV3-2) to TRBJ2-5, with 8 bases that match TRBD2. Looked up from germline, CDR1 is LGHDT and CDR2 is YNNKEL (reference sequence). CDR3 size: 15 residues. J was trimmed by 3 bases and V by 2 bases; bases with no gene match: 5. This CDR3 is CASSQPNGGEETQYF. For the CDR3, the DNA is TGTGCCAGCAGCCAACCCAACGGGGGGGAAGAGACCCAGTACTTC.

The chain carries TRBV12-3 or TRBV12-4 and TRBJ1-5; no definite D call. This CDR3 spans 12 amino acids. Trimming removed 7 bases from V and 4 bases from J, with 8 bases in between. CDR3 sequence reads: CASNFGNQPQHF. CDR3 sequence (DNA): TGTGCCAGCAACTTCGGGAATCAGCCCCAGCATTTT.

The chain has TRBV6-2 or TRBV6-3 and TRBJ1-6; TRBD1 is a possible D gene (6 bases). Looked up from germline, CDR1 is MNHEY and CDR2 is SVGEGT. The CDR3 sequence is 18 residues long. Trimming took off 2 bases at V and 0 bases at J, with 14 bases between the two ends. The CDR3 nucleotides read TGTGCCAGCAGTTACCCTCGGACAGCTAGCTCCTATAATTCACCCCTCCACTTT. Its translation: CASSYPRTASSYNSPLHF.